This TCR beta chain was sequenced during a study of T-cell reconstitution after alpha-beta-depleted transplantation in children. Trimming stripped 1 base from V and 0 bases from J, with 4 bases between. There are 14 residues in the CDR3. Comment on this clonotype: Its matching antigen is unknown.

As it was prepared, the TCRbeta library received unique molecular identifiers. A single record per CDR3 protein comes from TCRdb applying MiXCR to the PCR reads. The sample lists more than 300,000 distinct CDR3 sequences; 15% to 20% were seen once. Study observations and caveats: Newly generated T cells supplied most T-cell counts and diversity one year post-transplant. There were some patients whose high TCRbeta diversity at day 60 came from surviving recipient T cells and thymic progenitors. About two months after transplant, alpha-beta T cells reportedly came from several hundred expanded graft clones.

J is TRBJ1-3 and V is TRBV12-3 or TRBV12-4, with unresolved D. This clonotype was obtained from a male patient between 2 and 10 years old who had a stem cell transplant for acute lymphoblastic leukemia, so the T cells may come from the graft donor. The starting material was PBMCs, mostly from graft donor cells, obtained 360 days after TCRalphabeta/CD19-depleted stem cell transplant. CDR3 DNA: TGTGCCAGCAGTTTAGTGAGCTCTGGAAACACCATATATTTT. Translated: CASSLVSSGNTIYF.